Listed here are 30 T cell receptor beta chains from one sample, sequenced in a study of blood T cell repertoires in COVID-19. TCRdb's copy holds only in-frame clones and misses some; the assay was immunoSEQ multiplex PCR. The sample has about 180,000 clones, about 80% seen once. Source material: peripheral blood. These receptors all come from a human donor in a cohort sampled during active COVID-19.

This chain joins TRBV3-1 (or the pseudogene TRBV3-2) and TRBJ2-1, with TRBD2 identical over 12 bases. The CDR3 loop spans 16 amino acids. Germline trimming cut 0 bases from V and 9 bases from J; bases unmatched to any gene: 6. CDR1 is LGHDT and CDR2 is YNNKEL in the germline V gene (reference sequence). CDR3 sequence (DNA): TGTGCCAGCAGCCAAGATCTAGCGGGGGGGCCCGCTGAGCAGTTCTTC. Residues: CASSQDLAGGPAEQFF.

This clone was observed a handful of times. This chain uses TRBV11-2 with TRBJ2-3, with unresolved D. V shed 2 bases and J shed 2 bases, with 11 bases lying between them. Looked up from germline, CDR1 is SGHAT and CDR2 is FQNNGV. This CDR3 region has 15 residues. CDR3 region: CASSLSDRDTDTQYF. CDR3 sequence (DNA): TGTGCCAGCAGCTTAAGCGATCGAGACACAGATACGCAGTATTTT.

This chain uses TRBV5-6 with TRBJ2-5, with 11 bases fitting TRBD2. V trimming: 0 bases; J trimming: 5 bases; junction bases outside the gene matches: 9. This CDR3 has 17 amino acids. CDR1 is SGHDT and CDR2 is YYEEEE in the germline V gene. The CDR3 DNA follows: TGTGCCAGCAGCTTGGGGGGACTAGCGGTTTCCAAGGAGACCCAGTACTTC. The encoded protein is CASSLGGLAVSKETQYF.

The chain uses TRBV30 and TRBJ2-1, with 7 bases fitting TRBD2. Germline assignment: CDR1 GTSNPN and CDR2 SVGIG (reference sequence). V was clipped by 2 bases and J by 5 bases; unmatched bases: 9. This CDR3 contains 15 residues. The CDR3 spells CAWSPLGGVNNEQFF. CDR3 coding DNA: TGTGCCTGGAGTCCCCTGGGGGGGGTAAACAATGAGCAGTTCTTC. The variable domain in full, completed from reference TRBV30 and TRBJ2-1, reads SQTIHQWPATLVQPVGSPLSLECTVEGTSNPNLYWYRQAAGRGLQLLFYSVGIGQISSEVPQNLSASRPQDRQFILSSKKLLLSDSGFYLCAWSPLGGVNNEQFFGPGTRLTVL.

The chain uses TRBV19 and TRBJ2-7; D is uncertain. The CDR3 is made up of 11 amino acids. Trimming took off 4 bases at V and 5 bases at J, with 6 bases between the two ends. CDR1 is LNHDA, CDR2 SQIVND, per germline (reference sequence). The CDR3 spells CASSTPDEQYF. The CDR3 DNA reads TGTGCCAGTAGTACCCCGGACGAGCAGTACTTC. Full variable domain (outside the CDR3, taken from reference TRBV19 and TRBJ2-7): DGGITQSPKYLFRKEGQNVTLSCEQNLNHDAMYWYRQDPGQGLRLIYYSQIVNDFQKGDIAEGYSVSREKKESFPLTVTSAQKNPTAFYLCASSTPDEQYFGPGTRLTVT.

The gene calls are TRBV28 and TRBJ2-3, with a possible D match to TRBD1 (5 bases). V lost 5 bases and J lost 5, with 14 bases in between. Germline V gives CDR1 MDHEN, CDR2 SYDVKM. The CDR3 runs 14 residues. CDR3 sequence reads: CASSRARVLDTQYF. The CDR3 DNA follows: TGTGCCAGCAGTAGGGCCAGGGTGTTAGATACGCAGTATTTT.

This clone was recorded once. The rearrangement uses TRBV3-1 (or the pseudogene TRBV3-2) and TRBJ2-5; D call uncertain. Germline V gives CDR1 LGHDT, CDR2 YNNKEL (reference sequence). V lost 3 bases to trimming and J lost 5 bases, with 19 bases between them. CDR3 length equals 16 residues. CDR3 coding DNA: TGTGCCAGCAGCCATAGGTTAGCAGAAGGTCCCGAGACCCAGTACTTC. Protein: CASSHRLAEGPETQYF.

V usage is TRBV5-1 and J usage is TRBJ2-2; D is undetermined. The length of the CDR3 is 13 residues. Germline values: CDR1 SGHRS, CDR2 YFSETQ. V was clipped by 1 base and J by 6 bases, with 7 bases between them. The DNA of the CDR3 is TGCGCCAGCAGCTTGTCTGCGGCCGGGGAGCTGTTTTTT. This translates into CASSLSAAGELFF.

The chain has TRBV11-2 and TRBJ2-5, with D tentatively TRBD1 (6 bases). The CDR3 contains 12 residues. The ends were cut back, 2 bases at V and 10 bases at J, with 11 bases in the middle. Germline lookup yields CDR1 SGHAT and CDR2 FQNNGV. The CDR3 loop reads CASSLRAGVQYF. DNA of the CDR3: TGTGCCAGCAGCTTAAGGGCAGGGGTCCAGTACTTC. The full variable domain, its missing parts supplied by reference TRBV11-2 and TRBJ2-5, is EAGVAQSPRYKIIEKRQSVAFWCNPISGHATLYWYQQILGQGPKLLIQFQNNGVVDDSQLPKDRFSAERLKGVDSTLKIQPAKLEDSAVYLCASSLRAGVQYFGPGTRLLVL.

The rearrangement joins TRBV11-2 to TRBJ2-5; D may be TRBD1 (6 bases). The CDR3 extends over 13 amino acids. CDR1 is SGHAT and CDR2 is FQNNGV in the germline V gene. V was shortened by 5 bases and J by 2 bases, with 9 bases between the two germline ends. The DNA of the CDR3 is TGTGCCAGCAGCCTACAGGGTCAAGAGACCCAGTACTTC. Translation: CASSLQGQETQYF.

This clone was recorded a few times. The same CDR3 can be traced to other DNA sequences in this sample. This chain joins TRBV7-9 and TRBJ1-5; weak D call: TRBD1 (5 bases). Germline CDR1 and CDR2: SEHNR and FQNEAQ (reference sequence). The V end lost 1 base, the J end lost 4 bases, and 8 bases lay between the germline ends. This CDR3 is 14 amino acids long. The DNA for the CDR3 is TGTGCCAGCAGCTTAGGACAGTCAAATCAGCCCCAGCATTTT. Translated: CASSLGQSNQPQHF.

CDR3 sequence (DNA): TGTGCCAGCAGCATCCCGGACAGGGGTGGGGAGCAGTACTTC. Residues: CASSIPDRGGEQYF. The rearrangement uses TRBV7-2 and TRBJ2-7; 9 nucleotides line up with TRBD1. The CDR3 covers 14 residues. Looked up from germline, CDR1 is SGHTA and CDR2 is FQGNSA. V shed 5 bases and J 7 bases; nucleotides not matched to a gene: 9.

The chain has TRBV5-1 and TRBJ2-7; tentative D call: TRBD1 (6 bases). V lost 0 bases and J 2 bases, leaving 15 bases between the germline ends. The CDR3 spans 16 residues. In germline, CDR1 is SGHRS, CDR2 YFSETQ. CDR3 nucleotides: TGCGCCAGCAGCTTGGAACCAGGGGAGAATGCCTACGAGCAGTACTTC. Protein: CASSLEPGENAYEQYF.

The CDR3 sequence: CASSLYFGGGELFF. The CDR3 DNA follows: TGCGCCAGCAGCTTATATTTCGGCGGCGGGGAGCTGTTTTTT. The V and J genes are TRBV5-1 and TRBJ2-2; D gene uncertain. The CDR3 is 14 amino acids. V was cut by 2 bases and J by 7 bases, with 12 bases left in between. CDR1 SGHRS and CDR2 YFSETQ come from the germline V gene.

The chain couples TRBV29-1 to TRBJ1-2; D not certain. The germline gives CDR1 SQVTM, CDR2 ANQGSEA. The CDR3 is 13 residues long. V was pared by 3 bases and J by 0 bases, with 8 bases between. For the CDR3, the DNA is TGCAGCGTTGAGGGGAGAGCTAACTATGGCTACACCTTC. Translating gives CSVEGRANYGYTF.

The genes are TRBV4-1 and TRBJ2-1, with 7 bases matching TRBD2. From germline, CDR1 is MGHRA and CDR2 YSYEKL. CDR3 length equals 15 residues. V was pared by 4 bases and J by 5 bases, with 8 bases of the junction left unmatched. CDR3 in DNA: TGCGCCAGCAGCCGCACAGCGGGACGACACAATGAGCAGTTCTTC. This codes for CASSRTAGRHNEQFF.

This clone was counted a few times. The chain recombines TRBV7-9 with TRBJ2-7; the D gene is possibly TRBD2 (6 bases). The CDR3 totals 15 residues. The V end was cut by 10 bases, the J end by 2 bases, with 21 bases between. Germline values: CDR1 SEHNR, CDR2 FQNEAQ (reference sequence). The CDR3 coding sequence is TGTGCCATCGGGGGTGGGAACTTCAATACCTACGAGCAGTACTTC. Translated, it gives CAIGGGNFNTYEQYF.

The rearrangement uses TRBV19 and TRBJ1-5; D perhaps matches TRBD1 (5 bases). Trimming left V 1 base short and J 2 bases short, with 9 bases between. CDR3 length: 15 amino acids. Germline lookup yields CDR1 LNHDA and CDR2 SQIVND (reference sequence). CDR3 sequence: CASSIAGGGNQPQHF. The DNA of the CDR3 is TGTGCCAGTAGTATAGCTGGGGGGGGCAATCAGCCCCAGCATTTT.

As DNA, the CDR3 is TGTGCCTGGAGTGTAGGGACCGGGGGGCGGTTGAGTGGCTACACCTTC. The encoded protein is CAWSVGTGGRLSGYTF. The chain recombines TRBV30 with TRBJ1-2; tentatively, D is TRBD1 (6 bases). The germline CDR1 and CDR2 sequences are GTSNPN and SVGIG (reference sequence). The ends were cut back, 0 bases at V and 7 bases at J, with 21 bases in the middle. There are 16 residues in the CDR3.

The chain carries TRBV10-1 and TRBJ2-7, with TRBD1 matching over 8 bases. CDR1 WNHNN and CDR2 SYGVQD come from the germline V gene (reference sequence). This CDR3 is built from 13 residues. V lost 5 bases, J lost 7 bases, and 7 bases stayed unmatched. The CDR3 reads CASSQGAVGEQYF. CDR3 nucleotides: TGCGCCAGCAGTCAGGGGGCTGTCGGAGAGCAGTACTTC.

The rearrangement joins TRBV19 to TRBJ2-1; a possible D gene is TRBD1 (5 bases). Germline V gene data show CDR1 as LNHDA and CDR2 as SQIVND (reference sequence). Trimming removed 3 bases from V and 1 base from J, with 10 bases in between. The CDR3 covers 15 residues. CDR3 loop: CASSIQGVSYNEQFF. CDR3 sequence (DNA): TGTGCCAGTAGTATTCAAGGGGTATCCTACAATGAGCAGTTCTTC.

This sequence joins TRBV6-6 and TRBJ1-4; possibly TRBD1 for D (5 bases). Germline values: CDR1 MNHNY, CDR2 SVGAGI (reference sequence). The CDR3 is made up of 14 amino acids. The V gene lost 3 bases and the J gene lost 6 bases, with 11 bases spanning the gap. The CDR3 spells CASSYGGGYEKLFF. For the CDR3, the DNA is TGTGCCAGCAGTTATGGGGGGGGGTATGAAAAACTGTTTTTT.

This chain connects TRBV9 to TRBJ2-5, with D possibly matching TRBD2 (6 bases). There are 16 residues in the CDR3. The germline CDR1 and CDR2 sequences are SGDLS and YYNGEE. V was cut by 0 bases and J by 5 bases, with 17 bases left in between. The CDR3 loop reads CASSVGAGSSGETQYF. In DNA form, the CDR3 reads TGTGCCAGCAGCGTAGGGGCCGGGAGCTCAGGGGAGACCCAGTACTTC.

The rearrangement joins TRBV5-1 to TRBJ2-1; D is unclear. The CDR3 runs 14 residues. V lost 0 bases to trimming and J lost 8 bases, with 12 bases between them. From germline, CDR1 is SGHRS and CDR2 YFSETQ. CDR3 sequence (DNA): TGCGCCAGCAGCTTGGAGGCGGTATGGGATGAGCAGTTCTTC. Its translation is CASSLEAVWDEQFF.

In its sample, this clone was seen a few times. This chain connects TRBV3-1 (or the pseudogene TRBV3-2) to TRBJ1-1, with TRBD1 matching 7 bases. V dropped 4 bases and J dropped 0; count of bases not matched to a gene: 5. Germline loops: CDR1 LGHDT, CDR2 YNNKEL (reference sequence). This CDR3 has 15 residues. In DNA, the CDR3 is TGTGCCAGCAGCCCGACAGGGCAATTGAACACTGAAGCTTTCTTT. It yields the protein CASSPTGQLNTEAFF.

This chain uses TRBV18 with TRBJ2-1, with TRBD1 as a possible D gene (5 bases). V gave up 3 bases and J gave up 8 bases, with 20 bases separating them. Looked up from germline, CDR1 is KGHSH and CDR2 is LQKENI. The CDR3 runs 16 residues. In DNA, the CDR3 is TGTGCCAGCTCACCCCCGGACCCCCTGGTCAGGGATGAGCAGTTCTTC. Translated, it gives CASSPPDPLVRDEQFF. Full variable domain (outside the CDR3, taken from reference TRBV18 and TRBJ2-1): NAGVMQNPRHLVRRRGQEARLRCSPMKGHSHVYWYRQLPEEGLKFMVYLQKENIIDESGMPKERFSAEFPKEGPSILRIQQVVRGDSAAYFCASSPPDPLVRDEQFFGPGTRLTVL.

DNA of the CDR3: TGTGCCAGCAGCCAAGATCAGGGAGGGGAGGGGGCCTACGAGCAGTACTTC. This encodes CASSQDQGGEGAYEQYF. The genes are TRBV4-2 and TRBJ2-7; tentatively, D is TRBD2 (7 bases). The V end was cut by 0 bases, the J end by 2 bases, with 17 bases between. Germline V CDR1 and CDR2: LGHNA, YNFKEQ. The CDR3 contains 17 residues.

The chain recombines TRBV19 with TRBJ2-3, with D uncertain. This CDR3 spans 15 amino acids. The ends were cut back, 3 bases at V and 4 bases at J, with 14 bases in the middle. From germline, CDR1 is LNHDA and CDR2 SQIVND (reference sequence). The CDR3 nucleotides are TGTGCCAGTAGTATTTCCCCAGGCGAACCAGATACGCAGTATTTT. As protein: CASSISPGEPDTQYF.

The chain has TRBV2 and TRBJ2-7; D perhaps matches TRBD1 (6 bases). CDR1 is SNHLY, CDR2 FYNNEI, per germline. V was cut by 1 base and J by 2 bases, with 12 bases left in between. This CDR3 spans 15 amino acids. The CDR3 sequence: CASSEGGRGTYEQYF. The CDR3 DNA reads TGTGCCAGCAGTGAAGGGGGCAGGGGAACCTACGAGCAGTACTTC.

This chain uses TRBV5-1 with TRBJ1-2; D not resolved. Germline CDR1 reads SGHRS; CDR2 reads YFSETQ. The CDR3 spans 14 residues. V lost 5 bases and J 8 bases, leaving 19 bases between the germline ends. The CDR3 region is CASRLERGLWGYTF. The CDR3 region has the DNA TGCGCCAGCAGACTCGAGCGAGGGCTGTGGGGCTACACCTTC.